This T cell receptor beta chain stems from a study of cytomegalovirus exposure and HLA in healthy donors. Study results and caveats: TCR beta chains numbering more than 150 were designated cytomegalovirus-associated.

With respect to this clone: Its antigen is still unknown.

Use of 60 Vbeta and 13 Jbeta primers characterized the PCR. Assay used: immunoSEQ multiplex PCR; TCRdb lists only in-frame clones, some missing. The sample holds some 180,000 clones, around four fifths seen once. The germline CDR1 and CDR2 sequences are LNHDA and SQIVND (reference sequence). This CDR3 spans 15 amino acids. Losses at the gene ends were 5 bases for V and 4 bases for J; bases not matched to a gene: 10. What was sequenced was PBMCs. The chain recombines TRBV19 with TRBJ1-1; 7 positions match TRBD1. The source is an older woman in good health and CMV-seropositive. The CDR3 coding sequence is TGTGCCAGTAGTCCTATAGACAGGGACGGCACTGAAGCTTTCTTT. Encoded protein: CASSPIDRDGTEAFF.